One and the same sample provided the 25 T cell receptor beta chains below, sequenced in a study of cytomegalovirus exposure and HLA in healthy donors. The PCR employed 60 Vbeta primers together with 13 Jbeta primers. Here immunoSEQ multiplex PCR was the method, and the copy in TCRdb shows in-frame clones only, minus some. The sample carries about 130,000 clones, around 80% recorded once. Specimen: PBMCs. Receptors originate from a boy aged 2 to 9 in good health and CMV-seronegative.

This clone turned up a few times. V is TRBV2 and J is TRBJ2-7; tentatively, D is TRBD2 (6 bases). Germline assignment: CDR1 SNHLY and CDR2 FYNNEI. V lost 7 bases and J 6 bases, leaving 13 bases between the germline ends. The CDR3 has 12 amino acids. The DNA of the CDR3 is TGTGCCAGCAAGCGGGTGGAGGGCGAGCAGTACTTC. It codes for CASKRVEGEQYF.

The gene calls are TRBV6-5 and TRBJ1-4; D ambiguous. The CDR3 length is 15 residues. V was pared by 6 bases and J by 4 bases, with 15 bases between. CDR1 and CDR2 (germline): MNHEY, SVGAGI. CDR3 region: CASSIGSRLNEKLFF. The CDR3 bases are TGTGCCAGCAGCATCGGGAGCCGCCTTAATGAAAAACTGTTTTTT.

The chain carries TRBV5-1 and TRBJ1-5, with a tentative D call TRBD1 (5 bases). The CDR3 consists of 14 residues. Trimming shortened V by 1 base and J by 7 bases, and 12 bases separated the two germline ends. Germline CDR1 and CDR2: SGHRS and YFSETQ. As DNA, the CDR3 is TGCGCCAGCAGCTTGATACCGGGGGAACAGCCCCAGCATTTT. Translated, it gives CASSLIPGEQPQHF. Full variable domain (missing parts from reference TRBV5-1 and TRBJ1-5): KAGVTQTPRYLIKTRGQQVTLSCSPISGHRSVSWYQQTPGQGLQFLFEYFSETQRNKGNFPGRFSGRQFSNSRSEMNVSTLELGDSALYLCASSLIPGEQPQHFGDGTRLSIL.

The chain combines TRBV19 with TRBJ1-2, with a weak D call TRBD1 (5 bases). The V end lost 2 bases, the J end lost 0 bases, and 10 bases lay between the germline ends. The CDR3 covers 15 residues. CDR1 is LNHDA, CDR2 SQIVND, per germline (reference sequence). The CDR3 is CASSINRKANYGYTF. The CDR3 nucleotides are TGTGCCAGTAGTATAAACAGGAAAGCTAACTATGGCTACACCTTC.

CDR3 loop: CASSDTGGGDTQYF. CDR3 nucleotides: TGTGCCAGCAGTGACACAGGTGGAGGGGATACGCAGTATTTT. The chain couples TRBV2 to TRBJ2-3; possible D gene TRBD2, 6 bases. V was trimmed by 3 bases and J by 6 bases, leaving 13 bases between them. The CDR3 has 14 amino acids. Germline loops: CDR1 SNHLY, CDR2 FYNNEI.

Regarding this clone: The same CDR3 can be traced to other DNA sequences in this sample. The rearrangement links TRBV9 to TRBJ2-7, with 12 positions matching TRBD1. CDR1 SGDLS and CDR2 YYNGEE come from the germline V gene. This CDR3 has 18 residues. V shed 7 bases, J shed 2 bases, and the junction held 16 bases outside the gene matches. The CDR3 sequence is CASGGGQGANNFPYEQYF. The CDR3 DNA follows: TGTGCCAGCGGAGGGGGACAGGGGGCTAATAACTTCCCCTACGAGCAGTACTTC. Filled out from reference TRBV9 and TRBJ2-7, the complete variable domain reads DSGVTQTPKHLITATGQRVTLRCSPRSGDLSVYWYQQSLDQGLQFLIQYYNGEERAKGNILERFSAQQFPDLHSELNLSSLELGDSALYFCASGGGQGANNFPYEQYFGPGTRLTVT.

V gene TRBV4-1 combines with J gene TRBJ1-6; a possible D gene is TRBD1 (6 bases). From germline, CDR1 is MGHRA and CDR2 YSYEKL. The CDR3 sequence is 17 residues long. The V gene lost 2 bases and the J gene lost 4 bases, with 15 bases spanning the gap. CDR3 loop: CASSQFPATGYNSPLHF. CDR3 nucleotides: TGCGCCAGCAGCCAATTCCCCGCGACAGGTTATAATTCACCCCTCCACTTT.

The chain has TRBV5-1 and TRBJ1-5, with D hard to call. Trimming stripped 0 bases from V and 1 base from J, with 5 bases between. CDR3 length equals 14 residues. Per the germline V gene, CDR1 is SGHRS and CDR2 is YFSETQ. CDR3 in DNA: TGCGCCAGCAGCTTGGGCGGGAGCAATCAGCCCCAGCATTTT. Protein product: CASSLGGSNQPQHF.

In its sample, this clone was seen once. The chain carries TRBV27 and TRBJ2-1, with 14 positions matching TRBD2. Germline CDR1 reads MNHEY; CDR2 reads SMNVEV (reference sequence). The junction had 4 bases not matched to a gene; V was cut back by 5 bases and J by 13 bases. The CDR3 length is 13 residues. This chain's CDR3 is CASSPGLAGVQFF. The CDR3 bases are TGTGCCAGCAGTCCGGGACTAGCGGGGGTTCAGTTCTTC.

The V call is TRBV9, the J call TRBJ2-1; D may be TRBD2 (6 bases). Trimming removed 2 bases from V and 8 bases from J, with 17 bases in between. The germline gives CDR1 SGDLS, CDR2 YYNGEE. CDR3 length: 15 residues. The CDR3 DNA is TGTGCCAGCAGCGTTCGGGAGACTGGCAGAGATGAGCAGTTCTTC. This translates into CASSVRETGRDEQFF.

This clone was observed a handful of times. The CDR3 region is CASSPTGGTKNIQYF. In nucleotides, the CDR3 is TGTGCCAGCAGCCCGACAGGGGGCACCAAAAACATTCAGTACTTC. The V call is TRBV6-6, the J call TRBJ2-4; TRBD1 matches at 10 bases. From germline, CDR1 is MNHNY and CDR2 SVGAGI (reference sequence). The junction had 4 bases not matched to a gene; V was cut back by 6 bases and J by 2 bases. This CDR3 has 15 residues.

The chain's CDR3 is CASSASLANTGELFF. Written as DNA, the CDR3 is TGTGCCAGCAGTGCTAGCCTAGCGAACACCGGGGAGCTGTTTTTT. The V and J genes are TRBV2 and TRBJ2-2, with a weak D call TRBD2 (5 bases). V was trimmed by 4 bases and J by 0 bases, leaving 9 bases between them. The CDR3 is made up of 15 amino acids. Germline CDR1 SNHLY, CDR2 FYNNEI.

The table lists this clone with a count of one. The CDR3: CASSDTGVGAEAFF. CDR3 sequence (DNA): TGTGCCAGCAGCGACACAGGGGTGGGGGCTGAAGCTTTCTTT. This sequence joins TRBV9 and TRBJ1-1, with TRBD1 identical over 7 bases. Germline loops: CDR1 SGDLS, CDR2 YYNGEE. The CDR3 consists of 14 residues. V trimming: 3 bases; J trimming: 6 bases; junction bases outside the gene matches: 8.

The CDR3 is CASSIAGSETQYF. As DNA, the CDR3 is TGTGCCAGTAGTATAGCGGGGAGCGAGACCCAGTACTTC. This rearrangement joins TRBV19 to TRBJ2-5, with D perhaps matching TRBD2 (5 bases). This CDR3 has 13 amino acids. Germline loops: CDR1 LNHDA, CDR2 SQIVND (reference sequence). The V and J ends lost 1 base and 5 bases respectively, with 8 bases between them.

The chain uses TRBV19 and TRBJ1-6, with D perhaps TRBD1 (6 bases). The CDR3 length is 18 residues. The V end lost 5 bases, the J end lost 6 bases, and 23 bases lay between the germline ends. The V gene's germline CDR1 is LNHDA and CDR2 SQIVND (reference sequence). CDR3: CASSDPTGVPSFNSPLHF. In DNA form, the CDR3 reads TGTGCCAGTAGTGACCCGACAGGAGTACCTTCTTTTAATTCACCCCTCCACTTT.

The V call is TRBV29-1, the J call TRBJ1-2, with D possibly TRBD1 on 6 matching bases. The CDR3 is 14 residues long. Germline V CDR1 and CDR2: SQVTM, ANQGSEA. Deletions cut 1 base from V and 7 bases from J, with 16 bases between. This CDR3 is CSVEGDNYSAGYTF. CDR3 nucleotides: TGCAGCGTTGAAGGGGACAACTACTCGGCTGGCTACACCTTC.

The gene calls are TRBV4-3 and TRBJ2-7, with a tentative D call TRBD2 (6 bases). Germline V gene data show CDR1 as LGHNA and CDR2 as YSLEER. V gave up 1 base and J gave up 4 bases, with 11 bases separating them. This CDR3 is built from 14 residues. The DNA for the CDR3 is TGCGCCAGCAGCCAAGCCCCCGGGAGATACGAGCAGTACTTC. Its protein is CASSQAPGRYEQYF.

The rearrangement links TRBV10-3 to TRBJ2-7; 7 nucleotides align to TRBD1. Trimming removed 6 bases from V and 3 bases from J; junction bases left unmatched: 5. The CDR3 spans 13 residues. Germline CDR1 and CDR2: ENHRY and SYGVKD. The CDR3 coding sequence is TGTGCCATCAGCCGGGACAGAAACTACGAGCAGTACTTC. This sequence encodes CAISRDRNYEQYF.

J is TRBJ2-3 and V is TRBV4-1; 10 bases map to TRBD1. The CDR3 covers 19 residues. Unmatched junction bases numbered 11, after V lost 0 bases and J lost 2 bases. Germline V gene lookup returns CDR1 MGHRA and CDR2 YSYEKL. This chain's CDR3 is CASSQDPWTGGEITDTQYF. CDR3 DNA: TGCGCCAGCAGCCAAGATCCCTGGACAGGGGGGGAAATCACAGATACGCAGTATTTT.

V and J are TRBV6-1 and TRBJ1-4, with D perhaps TRBD1 (6 bases). Trimming took 3 bases from V and 4 from J, leaving 18 bases between them. The germline V gene encodes CDR1 MNHNS and CDR2 SASEGT. This CDR3 region has 17 residues. The CDR3 loop is CASSERTDRRSNEKLFF. In DNA form, the CDR3 reads TGTGCCAGCAGTGAGAGGACGGACAGACGGAGTAATGAAAAACTGTTTTTT.

V gene TRBV19 combines with J gene TRBJ2-1; 10 nucleotides line up with TRBD2. Germline-derived CDR1 and CDR2 are LNHDA and SQIVND (reference sequence). V dropped 3 bases and J dropped 4; count of bases not matched to a gene: 3. The CDR3 extends over 15 amino acids. CDR3 loop: CASSIFSGRYNEQFF. CDR3 in DNA: TGTGCCAGTAGTATTTTTAGCGGGAGGTACAATGAGCAGTTCTTC.

V is TRBV19 and J is TRBJ2-3; TRBD1 matches at 12 bases. CDR3 length: 18 amino acids. V lost 0 bases, J lost 2 bases, and 6 bases stayed unmatched. Germline values: CDR1 LNHDA, CDR2 SQIVND (reference sequence). The CDR3 DNA sequence: TGTGCCAGTAGTATAGATCGGGACAGGGGGCCCCCCACAGATACGCAGTATTTT. Amino acid sequence: CASSIDRDRGPPTDTQYF.

With respect to this clone: Relative to the germline gene, one junction end is altered; a read error may explain this. The chain links TRBV7-9 to TRBJ1-5; D ambiguous. The CDR3 contains 16 residues. Germline values: CDR1 SEHNR, CDR2 FQNEAQ (reference sequence). The CDR3 protein is CSSSLWAGSGNQPQHF. For the CDR3, the DNA is TGTTCCAGCAGCTTATGGGCGGGTTCCGGCAATCAGCCCCAGCATTTT.

This chain connects TRBV6-5 to TRBJ1-2, with D possibly being TRBD1 (5 bases). The CDR3 runs to 13 residues. CDR1 is MNHEY, CDR2 SVGAGI, per germline. V shed 10 bases and J shed 3 bases, with 15 bases lying between them. CDR3 DNA sequence: TGTGCCACCTCTCTCGGCAGGGACTATGGCTACACCTTC. Its protein is CATSLGRDYGYTF.

Note on this clone: A junction boundary mismatches the germline segment, possibly from a read error. The identical CDR3 is also encoded by other nucleotide sequences in the sample. This chain uses TRBV9 with TRBJ1-2, with a tentative D call TRBD1 (6 bases). CDR3 length: 15 residues. CDR1 SGDLS and CDR2 YYNGEE come from the germline V gene. The DNA of the CDR3 is TGCGCCAGCAGCCCTCGACAGGACTCTAACTATGGCTACACCTTC. It yields the protein CASSPRQDSNYGYTF. Using reference TRBV9 and TRBJ1-2 for the parts outside the CDR3, the full variable domain is DSGVTQTPKHLITATGQRVTLRCSPRSGDLSVYWYQQSLDQGLQFLIQYYNGEERAKGNILERFSAQQFPDLHSELNLSSLELGDSALYFCASSPRQDSNYGYTFGSGTRLTVV.